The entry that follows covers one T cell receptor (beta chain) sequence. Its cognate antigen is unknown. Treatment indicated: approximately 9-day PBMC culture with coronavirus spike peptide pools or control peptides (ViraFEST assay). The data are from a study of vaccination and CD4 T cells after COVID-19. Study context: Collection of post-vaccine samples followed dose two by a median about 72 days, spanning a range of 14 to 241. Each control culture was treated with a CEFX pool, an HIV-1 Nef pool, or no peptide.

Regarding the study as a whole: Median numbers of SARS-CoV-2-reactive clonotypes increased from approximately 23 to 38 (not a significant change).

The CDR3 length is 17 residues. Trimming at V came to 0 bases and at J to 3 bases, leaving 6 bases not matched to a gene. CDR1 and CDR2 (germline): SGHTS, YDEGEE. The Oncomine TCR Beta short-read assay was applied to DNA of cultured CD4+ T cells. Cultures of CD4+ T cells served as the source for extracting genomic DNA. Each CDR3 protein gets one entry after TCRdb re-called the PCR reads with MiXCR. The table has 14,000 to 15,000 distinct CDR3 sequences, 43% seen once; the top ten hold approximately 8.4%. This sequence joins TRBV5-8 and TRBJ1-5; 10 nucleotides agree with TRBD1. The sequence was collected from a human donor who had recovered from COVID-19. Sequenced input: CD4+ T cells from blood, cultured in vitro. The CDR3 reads CASSLAGTGVSNQPQHF. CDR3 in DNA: TGTGCCAGCAGCTTGGCCGGGACAGGGGTGTCCAATCAGCCCCAGCATTTT.